The clone carrying this T cell receptor beta chain was counted many times. Its specificity is unknown. The CDR3 is 14 residues long. The V and J ends lost 6 bases and 3 bases respectively, with 15 bases between them. Germline assignment: CDR1 MNHNS and CDR2 SASEGT. The sample originates from a study of response to subunit inactivated influenza vaccine. TCRdb reprocessed the RT-PCR reads via MiXCR and lists one record per CDR3 protein. The table lists around 470,000 distinct CDR3 sequences, more than 7% of them singletons. Overall study findings and caveats: Authors suggested few new T cells are recruited by each seasonal influenza vaccination.

This receptor was identified in a man aged 50-75 years who received an inactivated influenza vaccine. The specimen comprised PBMCs from blood, sampled around 25 months after vaccination. The chain carries TRBV6-1 and TRBJ2-7, with D possibly matching TRBD1 (6 bases). In DNA, the CDR3 is TGTGCCAGCAGCACCCAACAGGGTATCTACGAGCAGTACTTC. Translation gives CASSTQQGIYEQYF.